The 2 T cell receptor beta chains reported below all come from one sample, sequenced in a study of blood T cell repertoires in COVID-19 (dated by TCRdb to between 2020 and 2021). Library generation was performed with the immunoSEQ multiplex PCR assay. TCRdb provides this immuneACCESS table in a form limited to in-frame rearrangements. Some clones are lacking; in checked studies, under half of them reflect an unresolved V gene, and why the rest are absent is not known. Within this sample are approximately 490,000 clones, with about 88% of them counted one time only. The ten largest clones add up to under 9.5% of the sample. Sequencing was done on a sample of PBMCs or T cells enriched from blood (not recorded which). Receptors were obtained from a woman in her fifties or sixties who had recovered from COVID-19.

The chain recombines TRBV30 with TRBJ2-7; 9 bases match TRBD1. The V gene end was trimmed by 5 bases and the J gene end by 3 bases; junction bases not matched to a gene: 2. The CDR3 totals 12 residues. Germline V CDR1 and CDR2: GTSNPN, SVGIG (reference sequence). The CDR3 DNA reads TGTGCCTGGGCGGGACAGGGCTACGAGCAGTACTTC. As protein: CAWAGQGYEQYF.

This chain uses TRBV5-4 with TRBJ1-2; D is uncertain. The germline gives CDR1 SGHNT, CDR2 YYREEE (reference sequence). The CDR3 consists of 16 residues. Trimming shortened V by 0 bases and J by 3 bases, and 15 bases separated the two germline ends. The CDR3 reads CASSLEPAGLDYGYTF. In DNA form, the CDR3 reads TGTGCCAGCAGCTTGGAGCCCGCAGGTTTAGACTATGGCTACACCTTC.